The 10 T cell receptor beta chains listed next were all sequenced from one sample in a study of beta chain features in type 1 diabetes. The authors reverse transcribed all of the isolated RNA, so sequencing captured expressed TCRB transcripts. Assay: immunoSEQ multiplex PCR; the TCRdb copy retains only in-frame clones and omits some. The sample consists of a few hundred thousand clones, about 14% of them appearing once. Findings of the study overall: TCRB CDR3s from Type 1 diabetes patients were moderately but significantly shorter in all four CD4+ subsets.

For these receptors, no antigen is known. The sequenced material came from naive CD4+ T cells from blood. The receptors shown here come from a woman younger than 35 with type 1 diabetes.

In this sample, this clone turned up a few times. The chain uses TRBV7-9 and TRBJ2-3; TRBD1 is a possible D gene (5 bases). Germline V CDR1 and CDR2: SEHNR, FQNEAQ (reference sequence). V dropped 1 base and J dropped 5 bases, with 13 bases sitting between them. This CDR3 is built from 15 residues. The CDR3 coding sequence is TGTGCCAGCAGCTTAGGGGGCGCTCAGGGAGATACGCAGTATTTT. Translating it yields CASSLGGAQGDTQYF.

V gene TRBV11-3 combines with J gene TRBJ2-5, with TRBD2 matching over 7 bases. Germline V gives CDR1 SGHNT, CDR2 YENEEA. The trim removed 1 base at V and 1 base at J, leaving 3 bases unmatched. This CDR3 spans 15 amino acids. DNA of the CDR3: TGTGCCAGCAGCTTAGGGGGGACTACCCAAGAGACCCAGTACTTC. Translation: CASSLGGTTQETQYF.

In its sample, this clone was seen a few times. This chain joins TRBV7-9 and TRBJ1-2, with TRBD1 identical over 9 bases. The CDR3 has 13 residues. Germline V gives CDR1 SEHNR, CDR2 FQNEAQ (reference sequence). V dropped 5 bases and J dropped 8; count of bases not matched to a gene: 6. CDR3 protein: CASSGTGMQGYTF. CDR3 coding DNA: TGTGCCAGCAGCGGGACAGGGATGCAGGGCTACACCTTC.

The chain uses TRBV7-9 and TRBJ1-2, with 9 bases fitting TRBD1. Germline CDR1 and CDR2: SEHNR and FQNEAQ (reference sequence). The CDR3 length is 15 residues. With 1 base clipped from V and 2 bases from J, the junction kept 2 bases outside the gene matches. In nucleotides, the CDR3 is TGTGCCAGCAGCTTAGACAGGGGGCGAAACTATGGCTACACCTTC. The encoded protein is CASSLDRGRNYGYTF.

The sample holds a few counts of this clone. This rearrangement joins TRBV7-9 to TRBJ2-1; 10 nucleotides align to TRBD1. Germline V gene data show CDR1 as SEHNR and CDR2 as FQNEAQ (reference sequence). The CDR3 contains 15 residues. Trimming took 4 bases from V and 16 from J; bases not matched to a gene: 16. Here the CDR3 reads CASSSLSWPGQGIFF. The DNA of the CDR3 is TGTGCCAGCAGCTCCCTCTCTTGGCCGGGACAGGGGATCTTCTTC.

The table lists this clone with a few counts. V and J are TRBV15 and TRBJ2-7, with TRBD2 matching over 8 bases. CDR1 and CDR2 from the germline V gene are LNHNV and YYDKDF (reference sequence). After removal of 1 base from V and 7 bases from J, the junction contained 12 bases not matched to a gene. The CDR3 spans 16 residues. The CDR3 spells CATSRGLAGALKEQYF. CDR3 in DNA: TGTGCCACCAGCAGAGGGCTAGCGGGCGCCCTTAAAGAGCAGTACTTC.

A few counts support this clone. V gene TRBV21-1 combines with J gene TRBJ2-7; whether TRBD2, the table's D call, matches the DNA was not checked. TRBV21-1 is termed a pseudogene. The CDR3 length is 16 residues. The CDR3 region is CAIPTALAGGPGEQYV. CDR3 bases: TGTGCCATCCCGACCGCTTTAGCGGGAGGGCCGGGGGAGCAGTACGTC.

This clone turned up a few times. The rearrangement uses TRBV7-2 and TRBJ2-1; maybe TRBD2 (6 bases). This CDR3 is built from 13 residues. Germline V CDR1 and CDR2: SGHTA, FQGNSA. V shed 6 bases and J shed 7 bases, with 13 bases lying between them. The CDR3 coding sequence is TGTGCCAGCAGGCCAGCGGGTGGGAATGAGCAGTTCTTC. This sequence encodes CASRPAGGNEQFF.

There are a few counts of this clone. This chain uses TRBV11-2 with TRBJ2-1; 8 bases line up with TRBD2. Germline V gene sequence: CDR1 SGHAT, CDR2 FQNNGV. This CDR3 region has 18 residues. V shed 4 bases and J 0 bases; nucleotides not matched to a gene: 11. In DNA form, the CDR3 reads TGTGCCAGCAGCTCCGCCCTACTAGCGGCCAGCTCCTACAATGAGCAGTTCTTC. It translates to CASSSALLAASSYNEQFF.

V is TRBV5-4 and J is TRBJ2-2; D remains unclear. Trimming took off 0 bases at V and 6 bases at J, with 15 bases between the two ends. The CDR3 is made up of 16 amino acids. Germline loops: CDR1 SGHNT, CDR2 YYREEE (reference sequence). The CDR3 bases are TGTGCCAGCAGCTTGGGAGGAGTCGGCAGACCCGGGGAGCTGTTTTTT. Translating gives CASSLGGVGRPGELFF.